Listed below are T cell receptor beta chains from one sample, sequenced in a study of CD8 T cells in Susac syndrome. In TCRdb, the immunoSEQ multiplex PCR reads were re-called with MiXCR into one record per CDR3 protein. Altogether roughly 250,000 distinct CDR3 sequences are present, around 96% being singletons, with the ten largest covering roughly 0.1%. The sample taken for sequencing was CD4+ T cells from PBMCs. The receptors here all came from a human donor with Susac syndrome. Both conserved end residues are part of each CDR3. A D gene is named only where the DNA matches it firmly. A clone size is listed for some rows: how often the clone was seen (once, few, many), or a class if it is expanded.

size	V	J	D	DNA	CDR3
.	TRBV12-3/TRBV12-4	TRBJ1-2	TRBD1	TGTGCCAGCAGTCAACCACAGGGGGGGACTAACTATGGCTACACCTTC	CASSQPQGGTNYGYTF
.	TRBV29-1	TRBJ2-1	.	TGCAGCGTTTGGGACAATGAGCAGTTCTTC	CSVWDNEQFF
once	TRBV29-1	TRBJ2-3	TRBD2	TGCAGCGCCGGGGGGGGGCAGGAGGCCGATACGCAGTATTTT	CSAGGGQEADTQYF
.	TRBV12-3/TRBV12-4	TRBJ2-5	.	TGTGCCAGCAGTTTTGGCAGGGTGCGGGAGACCCAGTACTTC	CASSFGRVRETQYF
.	TRBV12-3/TRBV12-4	TRBJ2-1	TRBD2	TGTGCCAGCAGAGTGGGGGGGACCAATGAGCAGTTCTTC	CASRVGGTNEQFF
.	TRBV20-1	TRBJ2-7	TRBD2	TGCAGTGCTAGAGGCGTCGAACGGCGGGAGATGGGCGAGCAGTACTTC	CSARGVERREMGEQYF
once	TRBV3-1	TRBJ1-2	.	TGTGCCAGCAGCCAAGATGACAGCCGCGACTATGGCTACACCTTC	CASSQDDSRDYGYTF
.	TRBV7-2	TRBJ2-7	.	TGTGCCAGCAGCACCCCCGGCAGCCCTTCCTACGAGCAGTACTTC	CASSTPGSPSYEQYF
.	TRBV7-6	TRBJ2-7	TRBD1	TGTGCCAGCAGTCAAGGACAGGCCCAGGAGCAGTACTTC	CASSQGQAQEQYF
.	TRBV3-1	TRBJ2-1	.	TGTGCCAGCAGCCCAGGGGCTGCCACCAATCTTGAGCAGTTCTTC	CASSPGAATNLEQFF
.	TRBV6-1	TRBJ2-7	TRBD1	TGTGCCAGCAGTACCATGACAGGGCGTAGCTCCTACGAGCAGTACTTC	CASSTMTGRSSYEQYF
.	TRBV6-6	TRBJ2-3	TRBD1	TGTGCCAGCAGGGTAGGACAGGGCGGCGATACGCAGTATTTT	CASRVGQGGDTQYF
.	TRBV7-9	TRBJ2-7	TRBD2	TGTGCCAGCAGCTTAAGTGCGGGGAGGGAATCCTACGAGCAGTACTTC	CASSLSAGRESYEQYF
.	TRBV7-2	TRBJ2-7	.	TGTGCCAGCAGTTCGTGGGGTGGGAGATACGAGCAGTACTTC	CASSSWGGRYEQYF
.	TRBV29-1	TRBJ2-5	.	TGCAGCGGGGGGACGGATCAAGAGACCCAGTACTTC	CSGGTDQETQYF
.	TRBV20-1	TRBJ2-5	.	TGCAGTGCTATCCGGTCCCAAGAGACCCAGTACTTC	CSAIRSQETQYF
.	TRBV12-3/TRBV12-4	TRBJ1-5	.	TGTGCCAGCACCTCTCGCGACACCCCAAATTGGCCCCAGCATTTT	CASTSRDTPNWPQHF
.	TRBV30	TRBJ2-5	.	TGTGCCTGGACTTCCCAAGAGACCCAGTACTTC	CAWTSQETQYF
.	TRBV6-1	TRBJ2-7	.	TGTGCCAGCAGCCAGAATGGGTACGAGCAGTACTTC	CASSQNGYEQYF
.	TRBV20-1	TRBJ2-2	.	TGCAGTGTCGGGGGCACCGGGGAGCTGTTTTTT	CSVGGTGELFF
few	TRBV5-1	TRBJ1-2	.	TGCGCCAGCAGCTTGAATCCAGGGCTTAACTATGGCTACACCTTC	CASSLNPGLNYGYTF
few	TRBV9	TRBJ2-7	.	TGTGCCAGCAGCGTAGAGGGCAGGAGCTCCTACGAGCAGTACTTC	CASSVEGRSSYEQYF
.	TRBV29-1	TRBJ1-3	TRBD1	TGCAGCGTCCAGGGGGTGTCGGGAAACACCATATATTTT	CSVQGVSGNTIYF
once	TRBV5-1	TRBJ2-1	.	TGCGCCAGCAGCTCGAGGACACAGGGTCACAATGAGCAGTTCTTC	CASSSRTQGHNEQFF
.	TRBV5-4	TRBJ1-1	.	TGTGCCAGCAGCCCCGGGGGAAACCCGAACACTGAAGCTTTCTTT	CASSPGGNPNTEAFF
.	TRBV3-1	TRBJ2-1	TRBD2	TGTGCCAGCAGCCACCTGGCTAGCGGGACCAATGAGCAGTTCTTC	CASSHLASGTNEQFF
.	TRBV18	TRBJ2-7	.	TGTGCCAGCTCACCACGCGAGCAGACCAGCGAGCAGTACTTC	CASSPREQTSEQYF
.	TRBV27	TRBJ1-2	TRBD1	TGTGCCAGCTGGACCGGGAGGGGGCAGGGCTACACCTTC	CASWTGRGQGYTF
.	TRBV30	TRBJ1-2	.	TGTGCCTGGAGTGTATGGGGCAACTATGGCTACACCTTC	CAWSVWGNYGYTF
.	TRBV15	TRBJ2-4	.	TGTGCCACCAGCAGATCGGACACGAGGCTAGCCAAAAACATTCAGTACTTC	CATSRSDTRLAKNIQYF
.	TRBV7-9	TRBJ2-1	.	TGTGCCATGCAGTCGCCCGTGAACAATGAGCAGTTCTTC	CAMQSPVNNEQFF
.	TRBV28	TRBJ2-2	TRBD2	TGTGCCAGCAGGATCCCGACGGGGACTAGCTTTTCCACCGGGGAGCTGTTTTTT	CASRIPTGTSFSTGELFF
.	TRBV21-1	TRBJ2-4	.	TGTGCCAGCAGCCCCTCCCTGTGGCGGGAGTGGGACAAAAACATTCAGTACTTC	CASSPSLWREWDKNIQYF
.	TRBV20-1	TRBJ2-1	TRBD2	TGCAGTGCTGCAGGCGGGAGTCTCTCCTACAATGAGCAGTTCTTC	CSAAGGSLSYNEQFF
.	TRBV6-5	TRBJ1-1	.	TGTGCCAGCAGTTATAACGTGCAGGGTGCGGTCTCTGAAGCTTTCTTT	CASSYNVQGAVSEAFF
.	TRBV29-1	TRBJ2-1	.	TGCAGCGGACGATTTCTTCGTGATTACAATGAGCAGTTCTTC	CSGRFLRDYNEQFF
.	TRBV19	TRBJ2-1	.	TGTGCCAGTACCGAACCCCACCACAATGAGCAGTTCTTC	CASTEPHHNEQFF
once	TRBV4-1	TRBJ1-2	TRBD1	TGCGCCAGCAGCCAAGAAAGCAGGGGGTACGGCTACACCTTC	CASSQESRGYGYTF
once	TRBV27	TRBJ1-4	.	TGTGCCAGCAGTTCCAAAGGGACGTTTTTCGAAAAACTGTTTTTT	CASSSKGTFFEKLFF
.	TRBV20-1	TRBJ1-4	.	TGCAGTGCTCTCCACCGACTGTATGAAAAACTGTTTTTT	CSALHRLYEKLFF
.	TRBV13	TRBJ2-1	TRBD2	TGTGCCAGCAGCCCCCGACTAGCGGGAACCTACAATGAGCAGTTCTTC	CASSPRLAGTYNEQFF
once	TRBV20-1	TRBJ2-7	TRBD2	TGCAGTGCTTTAGCGGGAGCTAGGACCTACGAGCAGTACTTC	CSALAGARTYEQYF
.	TRBV20-1	TRBJ2-7	.	TGCAGTGCTAGAGAGGATAGAAGAGGGGAGCAGTACTTC	CSAREDRRGEQYF
.	TRBV30	TRBJ2-7	.	TGTGCCTGGAGTGTAAATCCTCTTATCTCCTACGAGCAGTACTTC	CAWSVNPLISYEQYF
.	TRBV29-1	TRBJ2-4	.	TGCAGCGGGTTAGGGACACCCGAAGCCAAAAACATTCAGTACTTC	CSGLGTPEAKNIQYF
.	TRBV30	TRBJ1-5	.	TGTGCCTGGAGTACAGACCTTAATCAGCCCCAGCATTTT	CAWSTDLNQPQHF
.	TRBV9	TRBJ2-1	TRBD2	TGTGCCAGCAGCCTCACAACCCCATCGGGACTAGCGGGGGTTGAGCAGTTCTTC	CASSLTTPSGLAGVEQFF
.	TRBV15	TRBJ1-5	TRBD1	TGTGCCACCAGCAGGACCCGGGACAGGGCTTATCAGCCCCAGCATTTT	CATSRTRDRAYQPQHF